A single sample is the source of the 22 T cell receptor beta chains below, sequenced in a study of tumor and adjacent non-tumor tissue in lung cancer. This sample's RNA came from whole unsorted tissue. The normal lung tissue was taken more than 3 cm from the tumor edge. TCRbeta libraries were built with three rounds of nested PCR, modified from ARM-PCR. MiXCR, run by TCRdb on the multiplex PCR reads, gives a single entry per CDR3 protein. The data contain nearly 50,000 distinct CDR3 sequences, 55% to 65% of them singletons. Material for sequencing was distant non-tumor lung tissue. The source of these receptors is a woman in her 70s with non-small cell lung cancer.

The V gene is TRBV20-1, the J gene TRBJ2-1, with 9 positions matching TRBD2. Germline V CDR1 and CDR2: DFQATT, SNEGSKA (reference sequence). V gave up 6 bases and J gave up 6 bases; unmatched junction bases: 12. The CDR3 has 15 residues. The CDR3, as DNA: TGCAGTGCACCTCCGACTAGCGGTGAGGGCAATGAGCAGTTCTTC. Translated: CSAPPTSGEGNEQFF.

This clonotype was seen repeatedly, ten times or more. CDR3 amino acids: CASSSGLNEQFF. The CDR3 coding sequence is TGTGCCAGCAGCTCTGGACTCAATGAGCAGTTCTTC. The rearrangement uses TRBV11-2 and TRBJ2-1; D may be TRBD2 (5 bases). The CDR3 is 12 residues long. Germline V gene sequence: CDR1 SGHAT, CDR2 FQNNGV. V lost 4 bases and J lost 6, with 7 bases in between.

This clonotype has only a few counts. This may be a read error, as it is one base from a much larger clone. The chain links TRBV5-5 to TRBJ1-4; 7 nucleotides line up with TRBD1. From germline, CDR1 is SGHKS and CDR2 YYEKEE (reference sequence). The CDR3 contains 14 residues. The CDR3 region has the DNA TGTGTCAGCAGCTCCGGGACAGCGAATGAAAAACTGTTTTTT. It encodes CVSSSGTANEKLFF.

Note on this clonotype: An end of the junction does not agree with germline; a read error may underlie this. This rearrangement joins TRBV6-2 or TRBV6-3 to TRBJ2-3; D may be TRBD1 (5 bases). The CDR3 is made up of 13 amino acids. CDR1 MNHEY and CDR2 SVGEGT come from the germline V gene. Here the CDR3 reads CASTTDNSDTHYF. The CDR3 DNA reads TGTGCCAGCACCACGGACAACTCGGATACGCATTATTTT.

In the case of this clonotype: The CDR3 does not end in the conserved phenylalanine or tryptophan, so this is likely a read error. CDR3 loop: CVISGGTSGSYEQYL. CDR3 nucleotide sequence: TGTGTCATCAGTGGGGGGACTAGCGGTTCCTACGAGCAGTACCTC. This rearrangement joins TRBV10-3 to TRBJ2-7; 11 positions match TRBD2. The V gene's germline CDR1 is ENHRY and CDR2 SYGVKD. The CDR3 is 15 amino acids.

Comments on this clonotype: Its ends do not fully match the called genes, so a read error is possible. The chain has TRBV29-1 and TRBJ2-1; D tentatively reads TRBD1 or TRBD2 (5 bases each). This CDR3 region has 12 residues. Germline loops: CDR1 SQVTM, CDR2 ANQGSEA. CDR3 region: CSSDGTYNERFF. The CDR3 DNA is TGCAGCTCGGACGGGACCTACAATGAGCGGTTCTTC.

Worth noting for this clonotype: The junction departs from germline at one end; a sequencing error may be responsible. The V and J genes are TRBV29-1 and TRBJ2-5; the match to TRBD2 covers 11 bases. Germline V CDR1 and CDR2: SQVTM, ANQGSEA. This CDR3 has 13 residues. CDR3 DNA sequence: TGCTGCGTTCGACTAGCGGGAACAGAGACACAGTACTTC. This gives the protein CCVRLAGTETQYF. The full variable domain, its missing parts supplied by reference TRBV29-1 and TRBJ2-5, is SAVISQKPSRDICQRGTSLTIQCQVDSQVTMMFWYRQQPGQSLTLIATANQGSEATYESGFVIDKFPISRPNLTFSTLTVSNMSPEDSSIYLCCVRLAGTETQYFGPGTRLLVL.

J is TRBJ1-6 and V is TRBV20-1; D is unresolved. The CDR3 has 13 residues. V was pared by 1 base and J by 13 bases, with 14 bases between. CDR1 and CDR2 (germline): DFQATT, SNEGSKA (reference sequence). The CDR3 region is CSARGSMSGPLHF. The DNA for the CDR3 is TGCAGTGCTAGAGGATCTATGTCGGGTCCCCTCCACTTT.

This clonotype appeared many times. The chain has TRBV6-5 and TRBJ2-3; 8 positions agree with TRBD2. The V and J ends lost 2 bases and 0 bases, in that order; junction bases with no gene match: 10. This CDR3 has 18 amino acids. Germline V gene lookup returns CDR1 MNHEY and CDR2 SVGAGI. CDR3 amino acids: CASSYTTSAATSTDTQYF. The CDR3 coding sequence is TGTGCCAGCAGTTACACGACTAGCGCAGCTACTAGCACAGATACGCAGTATTTT.

V is TRBV28 and J is TRBJ2-5, with D possibly being TRBD1 (6 bases). The CDR3 spans 17 residues. Trimming took off 4 bases at V and 0 bases at J, with 18 bases between the two ends. Germline V gives CDR1 MDHEN, CDR2 SYDVKM. CDR3 in DNA: TGTGCCAGCAGTTGGGTTAGGACAGATGAGGACCAAGAGACCCAGTACTTC. Translating it yields CASSWVRTDEDQETQYF.

The chain recombines TRBV18 with TRBJ1-1, with D uncertain. Germline loops: CDR1 KGHSH, CDR2 LQKENI. Trimming stripped 3 bases from V and 0 bases from J, with 11 bases between. The CDR3 covers 15 residues. This chain's CDR3 is CASSPERYLNTEAFF. CDR3 bases: TGTGCCAGCTCACCTGAAAGATACTTGAACACTGAAGCTTTCTTT.

About this clonotype itself: Germline and junction disagree at one end, which may indicate a read error. The chain has TRBV11-2 and TRBJ2-1, with TRBD1 as a possible D gene (6 bases). Germline CDR1 is SGHAT and CDR2 is FQNNGV. The CDR3 runs 14 residues. The CDR3 region has the DNA TGTGCCAGCAGCTGGGGGCCTTCTGGAAGTGAGGAGCTCTTC. As protein: CASSWGPSGSEELF.

J is TRBJ2-7 and V is TRBV11-2, with D perhaps matching TRBD1 or TRBD2 (5 bases each). Germline V lookup: CDR1 SGHAT, CDR2 FQNNGV. The CDR3 length is 15 residues. V dropped 5 bases and J dropped 5 bases, with 19 bases sitting between them. The CDR3 DNA reads TGTGCCAGCAGCCCCGGGATAGGGGTATTCCACGAGCAGTACTTC. Translating it yields CASSPGIGVFHEQYF.

This clonotype came up many times. The chain couples TRBV28 to TRBJ1-2, with D possibly TRBD1 on 6 matching bases. The CDR3 has 13 amino acids. Germline V lookup: CDR1 MDHEN, CDR2 SYDVKM. V lost 7 bases and J lost 6, with 15 bases in between. CDR3 region: CASTPGGGNGYTF. CDR3 nucleotide sequence: TGTGCCAGCACCCCGGGGGGGGGCAATGGCTACACCTTC.

This clonotype has only one observation. This sequence joins TRBV6-1 and TRBJ2-7; 12 positions match TRBD2. Germline CDR1 reads MNHNS; CDR2 reads SASEGT. The CDR3 extends over 14 amino acids. DNA for the CDR3: TGTACCTGCAGTCGGACTAGCGGGACCTACGAGCAGTACTTC. It encodes CTCSRTSGTYEQYF.

Many counts were recorded for this clonotype. The V call is TRBV13, the J call TRBJ1-5; D might be TRBD1 (6 bases). V was pared by 3 bases and J by 4 bases, with 13 bases between. The CDR3 has 15 amino acids. Germline-derived CDR1 and CDR2 are PRHDT and FYEKMQ (reference sequence). The DNA for the CDR3 is TGTGCCAGCAGCTTGGGTCTAGGGGGGAATCAGCCCCAGCATTTT. This translates into CASSLGLGGNQPQHF.

Comment on this clonotype: The junction shows a germline mismatch at one end, possibly a read error. The chain has TRBV4-2 and TRBJ2-3; 9 bases map to TRBD2. The CDR3 runs to 16 residues. Germline CDR1 and CDR2: LGHNA and YNFKEQ. Written as DNA, the CDR3 is TGTGCCAGCAGCCTAGAGGGCAGCGGGAGGACAGATACTCAGTATTTT. Translated, it gives CASSLEGSGRTDTQYF.

As regards this clonotype: The conserved closing phenylalanine or tryptophan is absent in this CDR3, likely reflecting a read error. Because the CDR3's place on the DNA is in doubt, the DNA is left out and the CDR3 is given as listed by TCRdb. This rearrangement joins TRBV11-1 to TRBJ2-1. A total of 12 residues make up the CDR3, ends included. The germline V gene encodes CDR1 SGHAT and CDR2 FQDESV (reference sequence). The CDR3 reads CASSLLGTTPRL.

The rearrangement joins TRBV20-1 to TRBJ2-7; a weak D match, TRBD2 (6 bases). V shed 3 bases and J shed 2 bases, with 17 bases lying between them. Germline V gene lookup returns CDR1 DFQATT and CDR2 SNEGSKA (reference sequence). The length of the CDR3 is 15 residues. The CDR3 reads CSASGGLGDTYEQYF. In DNA, the CDR3 is TGCAGTGCTAGCGGGGGACTGGGGGATACCTACGAGCAGTACTTC.

For this clonotype: This may be a read error: a much more frequent sequence differs by one nucleotide. The rearrangement uses TRBV5-1 and TRBJ2-3; 10 nucleotides line up with TRBD1. Germline lookup yields CDR1 SGHRS and CDR2 YFSETQ. The CDR3 covers 14 residues. The junction had 6 bases not matched to a gene; V was cut back by 4 bases and J by 7 bases. The CDR3 region is CASSLGTGVNTQYF. DNA of the CDR3: TGCGCCAGCAGCCTGGGGACAGGGGTGAATACGCAGTATTTT.

Of note for this clonotype: Compared with germline, one end of the junction differs, possibly owing to a read error. The rearrangement uses TRBV4-1 and TRBJ2-1; possible D gene TRBD2, 6 bases. Germline assignment: CDR1 MGHRA and CDR2 YSYEKL. CDR3 size: 16 residues. The CDR3 reads CTSSQVAGNSYNEQFF. The CDR3 coding sequence is TGCACCAGCAGCCAAGTCGCGGGAAACTCCTATAATGAGCAGTTCTTC.

As concerns this clonotype: This may come from a read error, since a much larger clone is one base off. V is TRBV6-1 and J is TRBJ2-7, with 8 bases aligning to TRBD1. Germline V gene lookup returns CDR1 MNHNS and CDR2 SASEGT. This CDR3 spans 14 amino acids. V shed 7 bases and J 3 bases; nucleotides not matched to a gene: 8. This CDR3 is CASTAGGNLYEQYF. The CDR3 DNA follows: TGTGCCAGCACCGCAGGGGGCAACCTCTACGAGCAGTACTTC.